The source of this T cell receptor beta chain is a study of CXCR3-negative and CXCR3-positive naive CD8 T cells. Regarding the study as a whole: CXCR3-negative naive cells had less hydrophobic TRB CDR3s than did CXCR3-positive naive cells. Memory CD8+ cells had much lower diversity, and both naive subsets had comparably high diversity.

The TRB cDNA libraries were prepared by 5' RACE with UMI labels. From the 5' RACE reads, TCRdb lists one entry per CDR3 protein and no DNA. With approximately 130,000 distinct CDR3 sequences in the sample, the ten largest clones hold roughly 0.39%. CDR1 LNHNV and CDR2 YYDKDF come from the germline V gene (reference sequence). The CDR3 totals 14 residues. To note about this clonotype: The antigen is undetermined.

The origin of this receptor is a human donor in good health. Some clones in this sample may be carry-over from other donors' samples. The source material was naive CXCR3+ CD8+ T cells from blood. Subset defined: CD45RO-CCR7+CD27+CD95- naive CD8+ T cells expressing CXCR3 (TNR3+). V gene TRBV15 combines with J gene TRBJ2-7. The CDR3: CATSRDADAYEQYF.